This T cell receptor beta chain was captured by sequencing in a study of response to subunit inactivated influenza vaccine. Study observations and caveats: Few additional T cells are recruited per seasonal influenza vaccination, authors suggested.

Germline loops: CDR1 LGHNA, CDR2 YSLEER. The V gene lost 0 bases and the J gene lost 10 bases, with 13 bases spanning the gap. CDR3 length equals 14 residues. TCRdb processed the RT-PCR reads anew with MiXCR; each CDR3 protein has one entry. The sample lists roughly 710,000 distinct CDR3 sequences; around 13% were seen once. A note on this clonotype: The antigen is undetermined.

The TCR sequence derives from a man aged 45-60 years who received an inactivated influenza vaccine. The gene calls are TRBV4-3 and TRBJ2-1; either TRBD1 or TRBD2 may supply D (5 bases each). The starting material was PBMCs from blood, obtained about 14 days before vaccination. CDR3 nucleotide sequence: TGCGCCAGCAGCCAAGACCCCTGGGACCAGGAGCAGTTCTTC. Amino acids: CASSQDPWDQEQFF.